By sample share, the clone carrying this T cell receptor beta chain is medium-sized. What it binds is not known. TRB rearrangements spanning V, D and J were amplified using mixed TRB-A/B primers. TCRdb re-analysed the multiplex PCR reads in MiXCR, keeping a single row per CDR3 protein. The table includes more than 6,000 distinct CDR3 sequences, approximately 22% detected once. The template was genomic DNA from peripheral blood, not RNA. This entry is derived from a study of T cell repertoires in aging, cancer and after chemotherapy. Across the study: Donors were grouped into six age bands spanning 30 or younger through 70 or older. Overall study findings and caveats: Compared with age-matched healthy donors, untreated hematological or solid cancer patients showed higher blood TCR clonality.

The V end lost 3 bases, the J end lost 4 bases, and 9 bases lay between the germline ends. This CDR3 comprises 12 residues. Germline V CDR1 and CDR2: SQVTM, ANQGSEA. This chain uses TRBV29-1 with TRBJ1-2; no firm D call. Sequences were obtained from blood. This receptor was obtained from a human donor with a blood cancer. This CDR3 is CSVENGSYGYTF. In DNA, the CDR3 is TGCAGCGTTGAGAACGGCTCCTATGGCTACACCTTC.